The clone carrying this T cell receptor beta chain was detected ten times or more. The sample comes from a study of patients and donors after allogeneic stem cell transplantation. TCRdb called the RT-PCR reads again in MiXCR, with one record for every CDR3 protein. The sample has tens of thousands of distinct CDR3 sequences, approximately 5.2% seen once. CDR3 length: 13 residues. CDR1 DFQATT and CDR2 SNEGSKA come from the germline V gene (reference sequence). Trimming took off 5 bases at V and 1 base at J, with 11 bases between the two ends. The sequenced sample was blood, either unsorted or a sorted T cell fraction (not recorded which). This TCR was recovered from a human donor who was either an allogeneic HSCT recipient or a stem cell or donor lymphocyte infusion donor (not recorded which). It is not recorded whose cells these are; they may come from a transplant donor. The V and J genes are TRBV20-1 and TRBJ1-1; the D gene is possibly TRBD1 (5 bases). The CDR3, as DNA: TGCAGTGCTCAGGACAACCCGAACACTGAAGCTTTCTTT. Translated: CSAQDNPNTEAFF.